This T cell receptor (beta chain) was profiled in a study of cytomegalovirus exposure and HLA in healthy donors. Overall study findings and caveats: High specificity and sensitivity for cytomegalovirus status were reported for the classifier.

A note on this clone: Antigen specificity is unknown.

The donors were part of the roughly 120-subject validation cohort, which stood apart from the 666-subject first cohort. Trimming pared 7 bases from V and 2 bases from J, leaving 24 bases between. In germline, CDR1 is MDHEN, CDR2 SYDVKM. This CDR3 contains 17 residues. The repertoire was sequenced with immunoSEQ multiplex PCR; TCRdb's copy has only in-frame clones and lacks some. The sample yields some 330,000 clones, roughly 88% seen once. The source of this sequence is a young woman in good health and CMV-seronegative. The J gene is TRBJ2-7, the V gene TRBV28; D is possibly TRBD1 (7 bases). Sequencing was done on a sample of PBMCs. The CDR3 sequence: CASTRGRTGRGAYEQYF. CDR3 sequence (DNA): TGTGCCAGCACTCGGGGGCGGACAGGCCGAGGTGCCTACGAGCAGTACTTC.